The 20 T cell receptor beta chains presented below share a single source sample, sequenced in a study of monozygotic twins with inflammatory bowel disease. TCRdb re-called the 5' RACE reads, yielding one record per CDR3 amino acid sequence without DNA. In all, the sample yields fewer than 110,000 distinct CDR3 sequences. Sequencing was done on a sample of blood. The receptors were gathered from a human donor with ulcerative colitis or Crohn's disease, or a healthy co-twin of an affected twin (not recorded which).

The chain carries TRBV24-1 and TRBJ2-7; TCRdb's D call of TRBD1 is untestable without DNA. This CDR3 is 13 amino acids long. Per the germline V gene, CDR1 is KGHDR and CDR2 is SFDVKD. CDR3 sequence: CAPGGDRVHEQYF.

The chain links TRBV7-2 to TRBJ1-4. The germline V gene has CDR1 SGHTA and CDR2 FQGNSA. There are 16 residues in the CDR3. The CDR3 region is CASSLQSRRDAEKLFF.

The chain recombines TRBV20-1 with TRBJ2-7. The CDR3 runs to 11 residues. Per germline, CDR1 DFQATT and CDR2 SNEGSKA (reference sequence). CDR3 protein: CSAPSHYEQYF.

This chain connects TRBV20-1 to TRBJ2-1. This CDR3 has 13 residues. Germline CDR1 is DFQATT and CDR2 is SNEGSKA (reference sequence). The CDR3 protein is CSASVGSYNEQFF.

The gene calls are TRBV12-3 or TRBV12-4 and TRBJ1-4; TCRdb returns TRBD1, unconfirmable since there is no DNA. CDR3 length: 16 amino acids. CDR3 protein: CASSLGLGTGDEKLFF.

The rearrangement joins TRBV3-1 to TRBJ2-7; TCRdb selects TRBD2, and the lack of DNA leaves this call unchecked. Germline V CDR1 and CDR2: LGHDT, YNNKEL (reference sequence). The CDR3 has 12 amino acids. The CDR3 reads CASSQESGEQYF.

The chain joins TRBV15 to TRBJ1-5. Germline assignment: CDR1 LNHNV and CDR2 YYDKDF (reference sequence). The CDR3 sequence is 15 residues long. CDR3 protein: CATSRDPGSNQPQHF.

The rearrangement uses TRBV3-1 and TRBJ2-5; the D gene TCRdb calls, TRBD1, cannot be checked with no DNA. In germline, CDR1 is LGHDT, CDR2 YNNKEL (reference sequence). The CDR3 runs to 17 residues. The CDR3 protein is CASSHPFWTGDQETQYF.

V is TRBV14 and J is TRBJ1-2; the TCRdb call, TRBD1, lacks DNA for checking. Looked up from germline, CDR1 is SGHDN and CDR2 is FVKESK. The CDR3 spans 15 residues. The CDR3 spells CASGLGATLLYGYTF. Based on the CDR3 plus reference TRBV14 and TRBJ1-2, the full variable domain is EAGVTQFPSHSVIEKGQTVTLRCDPISGHDNLYWYRRVMGKEIKFLLHFVKESKQDESGMPNNRFLAERTGGTYSTLKVQPAELEDSGVYFCASGLGATLLYGYTFGSGTRLTVV.

The rearrangement uses TRBV3-1 and TRBJ2-3. CDR3 length equals 14 residues. Germline loops: CDR1 LGHDT, CDR2 YNNKEL (reference sequence). The chain's CDR3 is CASSQRIDTDTQYF.

This rearrangement joins TRBV5-6 to TRBJ1-5; TCRdb names TRBD1, which stays unverified in the absence of DNA. CDR1 SGHDT and CDR2 YYEEEE come from the germline V gene. The CDR3 sequence is 14 residues long. CDR3 residues: CASSLDQGDQPQHF.

The genes are TRBV5-1 and TRBJ2-1; with no DNA, the TCRdb D assignment of TRBD1 cannot be verified. The CDR3 length is 16 residues. Germline CDR1 is SGHRS and CDR2 is YFSETQ. CDR3 region: CASSSGQTGTRNEQFF.

CDR3 amino acids: CASNRQGRSTDTQYF. V gene TRBV6-1 combines with J gene TRBJ2-3; the D call of TRBD1 rests on TCRdb alone, since no DNA is present to check it. Germline lookup yields CDR1 MNHNS and CDR2 SASEGT. The CDR3 extends over 15 amino acids.

The chain recombines TRBV5-4 with TRBJ1-1. The germline gives CDR1 SGHNT, CDR2 YYREEE (reference sequence). The CDR3 is made up of 15 amino acids. This chain's CDR3 is CASSLVLNSGTEAFF.

V gene TRBV10-3 combines with J gene TRBJ2-5; no DNA is available, so the TRBD1 call from TCRdb remains unchecked. Germline CDR1 is ENHRY and CDR2 is SYGVKD. CDR3 length: 14 residues. The CDR3 protein is CAISERGAGETQYF.

This rearrangement joins TRBV12-3 or TRBV12-4 to TRBJ2-7; TCRdb gives TRBD1 as the D gene, but with no DNA this cannot be confirmed. The CDR3 runs 14 residues. CDR3 sequence reads: CASSPRDGPYEQYF.

The chain joins TRBV4-3 to TRBJ2-5; TCRdb lists TRBD2, though no DNA is available to test this call. CDR1 is LGHNA and CDR2 is YSLEER in the germline V gene. The CDR3 is made up of 17 amino acids. The CDR3: CASSQASVAGGQETQYF.

The rearrangement joins TRBV5-1 to TRBJ2-7; TCRdb returns TRBD1, unconfirmable since there is no DNA. This CDR3 is 14 amino acids long. The germline V gene has CDR1 SGHRS and CDR2 YFSETQ. CDR3 region: CASSFGTGDYEQYF.

The rearrangement joins TRBV12-3 or TRBV12-4 to TRBJ2-2; TCRdb lists TRBD2, though no DNA is available to test this call. The CDR3 loop spans 16 amino acids. The CDR3: CASNQASGGGTGELFF.

The chain has TRBV7-8 and TRBJ2-1; the TRBD2 assignment by TCRdb is unverifiable without DNA. The CDR3 runs to 15 residues. Germline V gene data show CDR1 as SGHVS and CDR2 as FQNEAQ. CDR3 sequence: CASSETSGAFFEQFF.